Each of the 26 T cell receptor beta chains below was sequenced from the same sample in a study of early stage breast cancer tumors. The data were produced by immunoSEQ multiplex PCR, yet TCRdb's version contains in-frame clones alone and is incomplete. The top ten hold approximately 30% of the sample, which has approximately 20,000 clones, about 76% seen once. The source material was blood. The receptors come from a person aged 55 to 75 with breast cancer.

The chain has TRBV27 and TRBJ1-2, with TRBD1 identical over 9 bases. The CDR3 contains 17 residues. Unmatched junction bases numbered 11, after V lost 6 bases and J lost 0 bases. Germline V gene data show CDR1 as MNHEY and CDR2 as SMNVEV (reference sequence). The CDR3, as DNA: TGTGCCAGCAGCTCCTGGGGGACAGGGCCTTCTAACTATGGCTACACCTTC. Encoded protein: CASSSWGTGPSNYGYTF.

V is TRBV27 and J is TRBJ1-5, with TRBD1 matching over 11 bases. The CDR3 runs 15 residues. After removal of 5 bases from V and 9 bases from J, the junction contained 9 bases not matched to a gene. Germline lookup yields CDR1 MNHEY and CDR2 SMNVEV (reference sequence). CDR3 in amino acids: CASSTGTGGSGPQHF. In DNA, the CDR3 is TGTGCCAGCAGTACCGGGACAGGGGGGAGTGGGCCCCAGCATTTT.

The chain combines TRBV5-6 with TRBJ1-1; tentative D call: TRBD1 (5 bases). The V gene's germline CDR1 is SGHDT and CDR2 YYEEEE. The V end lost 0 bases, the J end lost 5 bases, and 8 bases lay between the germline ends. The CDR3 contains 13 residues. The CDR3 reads CASSLGGETEAFF. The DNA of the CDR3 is TGTGCCAGCAGCTTGGGAGGGGAGACTGAAGCTTTCTTT.

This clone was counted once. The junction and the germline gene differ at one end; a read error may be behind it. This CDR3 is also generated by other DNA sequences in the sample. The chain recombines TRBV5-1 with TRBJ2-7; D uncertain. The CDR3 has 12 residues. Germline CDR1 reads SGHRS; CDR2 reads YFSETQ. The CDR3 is CASSLVPGEQYF. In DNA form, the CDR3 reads TGCGCTAGCAGCTTGGTCCCAGGCGAGCAGTACTTC.

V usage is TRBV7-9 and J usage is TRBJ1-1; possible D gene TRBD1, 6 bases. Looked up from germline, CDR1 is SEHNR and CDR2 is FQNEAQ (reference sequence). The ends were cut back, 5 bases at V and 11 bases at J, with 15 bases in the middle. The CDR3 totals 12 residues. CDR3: CASSLTGPVAFF. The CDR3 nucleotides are TGTGCCAGCAGCCTGACAGGCCCCGTGGCTTTCTTT. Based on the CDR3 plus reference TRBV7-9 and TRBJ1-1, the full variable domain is DTGVSQNPRHKITKRGQNVTFRCDPISEHNRLYWYRQTLGQGPEFLTYFQNEAQLEKSRLLSDRFSAERPKGSFSTLEIQRTEQGDSAMYLCASSLTGPVAFFGQGTRLTVV.

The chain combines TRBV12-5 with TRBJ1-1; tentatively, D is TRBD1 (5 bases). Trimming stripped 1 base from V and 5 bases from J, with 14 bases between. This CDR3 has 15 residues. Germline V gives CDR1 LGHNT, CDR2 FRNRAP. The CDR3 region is CASGLGGAESTEAFF. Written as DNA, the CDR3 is TGTGCTAGTGGTTTGGGGGGCGCGGAAAGTACTGAAGCTTTCTTT.

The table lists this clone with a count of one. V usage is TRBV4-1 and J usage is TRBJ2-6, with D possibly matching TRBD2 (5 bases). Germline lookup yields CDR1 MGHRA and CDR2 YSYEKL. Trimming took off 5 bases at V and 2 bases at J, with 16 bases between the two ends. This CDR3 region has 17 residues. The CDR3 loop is CASSEVRARAGANVLTF. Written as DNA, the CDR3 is TGCGCCAGCAGCGAAGTGAGGGCCCGGGCTGGGGCCAACGTCCTGACTTTC.

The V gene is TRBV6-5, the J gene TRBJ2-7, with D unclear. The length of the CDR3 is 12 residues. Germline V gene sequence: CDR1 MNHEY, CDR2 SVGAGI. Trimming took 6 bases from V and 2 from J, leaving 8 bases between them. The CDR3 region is CASRRTAYEQYF. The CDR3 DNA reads TGTGCCAGCAGGCGCACCGCCTACGAGCAGTACTTC.

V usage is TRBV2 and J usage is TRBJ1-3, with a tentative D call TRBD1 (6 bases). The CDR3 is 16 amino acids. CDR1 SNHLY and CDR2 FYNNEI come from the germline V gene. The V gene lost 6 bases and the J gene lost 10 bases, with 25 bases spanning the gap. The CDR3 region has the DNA TGTGCCAGCAGGGAGTCGGGGGCTATGTCCCCGAGTACCATATATTTT. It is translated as CASRESGAMSPSTIYF.

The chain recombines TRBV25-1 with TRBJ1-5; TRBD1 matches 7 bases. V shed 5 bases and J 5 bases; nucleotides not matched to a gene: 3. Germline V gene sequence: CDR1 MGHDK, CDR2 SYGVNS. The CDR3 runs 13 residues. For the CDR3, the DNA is TGTGCCAGCAGTCTAGGGGGCTATCAGCCCCAGCATTTT. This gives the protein CASSLGGYQPQHF. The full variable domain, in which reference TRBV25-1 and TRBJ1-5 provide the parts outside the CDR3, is EADIYQTPRYLVIGTGKKITLECSQTMGHDKMYWYQQDPGMELHLIHYSYGVNSTEKGDLSSESTVSRIRTEHFPLTLESARPSHTSQYLCASSLGGYQPQHFGDGTRLSIL.

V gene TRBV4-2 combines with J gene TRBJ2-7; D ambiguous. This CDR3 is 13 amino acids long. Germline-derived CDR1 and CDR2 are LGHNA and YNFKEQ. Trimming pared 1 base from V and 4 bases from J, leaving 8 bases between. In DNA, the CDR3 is TGTGCCAGCAGCCAAGGCGAGAGGTACGAGCAGTACTTC. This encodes CASSQGERYEQYF.

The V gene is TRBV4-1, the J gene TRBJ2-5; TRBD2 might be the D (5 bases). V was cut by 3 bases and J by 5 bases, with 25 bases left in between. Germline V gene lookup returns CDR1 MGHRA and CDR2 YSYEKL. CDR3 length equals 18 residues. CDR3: CASSHGWRRSFPWETQYF. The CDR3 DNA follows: TGCGCCAGCAGCCATGGCTGGCGGAGGTCTTTCCCGTGGGAGACCCAGTACTTC.

CDR3 residues: CAWSLGQPNSPLHF. The CDR3 nucleotides read TGTGCCTGGAGTTTAGGACAGCCAAATTCACCCCTCCACTTT. This chain connects TRBV30 to TRBJ1-6, with D maybe TRBD1 (6 bases). Trimming shortened V by 2 bases and J by 7 bases, and 12 bases separated the two germline ends. This CDR3 comprises 14 residues. Germline V gene lookup returns CDR1 GTSNPN and CDR2 SVGIG (reference sequence).

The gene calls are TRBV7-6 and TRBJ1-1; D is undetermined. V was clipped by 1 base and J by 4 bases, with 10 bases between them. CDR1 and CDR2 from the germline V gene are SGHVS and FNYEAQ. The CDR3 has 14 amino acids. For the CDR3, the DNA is TGTGCCAGCAGCTTAGGGTCACTGCGCACTGAAGCTTTCTTT. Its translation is CASSLGSLRTEAFF.

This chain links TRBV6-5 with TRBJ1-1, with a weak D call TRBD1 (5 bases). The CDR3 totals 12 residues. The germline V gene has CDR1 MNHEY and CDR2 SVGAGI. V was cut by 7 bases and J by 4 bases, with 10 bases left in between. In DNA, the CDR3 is TGTGCCAGCACAGGGTCGGCCACTGAAGCTTTCTTT. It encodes CASTGSATEAFF.

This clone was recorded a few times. CDR3: CASSLGNRGGEQYF. The CDR3 DNA sequence: TGTGCCAGCAGCTTGGGGAACAGGGGAGGCGAGCAGTACTTC. The chain has TRBV5-8 and TRBJ2-7; possible D gene TRBD1, 7 bases. The CDR3 has 14 amino acids. CDR1 and CDR2 (germline): SGHTS, YDEGEE. Trimming stripped 0 bases from V and 6 bases from J, with 13 bases between.

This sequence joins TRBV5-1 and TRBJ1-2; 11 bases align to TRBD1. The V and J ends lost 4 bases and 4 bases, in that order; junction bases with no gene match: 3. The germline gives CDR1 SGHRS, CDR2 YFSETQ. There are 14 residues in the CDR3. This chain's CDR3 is CASSDGTGGYGYTF. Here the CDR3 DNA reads TGCGCCAGCAGCGACGGGACAGGGGGCTATGGCTACACCTTC.

The CDR3 protein is CASSQKQGAVNTGELFF. CDR3 DNA sequence: TGCGCCAGCAGTCAAAAACAGGGGGCAGTTAACACCGGGGAGCTGTTTTTT. The V gene is TRBV23-1, the J gene TRBJ2-2; 9 nucleotides line up with TRBD1. TRBV23-1 is filed as an ORF, its function uncertain. The V and J ends lost 2 bases and 2 bases, in that order; junction bases with no gene match: 6. The CDR3 is 17 amino acids.

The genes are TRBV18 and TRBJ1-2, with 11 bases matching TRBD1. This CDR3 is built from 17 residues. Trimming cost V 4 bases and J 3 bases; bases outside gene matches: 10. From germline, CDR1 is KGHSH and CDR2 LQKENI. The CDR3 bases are TGTGCCAGCTCACTGGACAGGGGGCCAGGTAGCGACTATGGCTACACCTTC. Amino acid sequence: CASSLDRGPGSDYGYTF.

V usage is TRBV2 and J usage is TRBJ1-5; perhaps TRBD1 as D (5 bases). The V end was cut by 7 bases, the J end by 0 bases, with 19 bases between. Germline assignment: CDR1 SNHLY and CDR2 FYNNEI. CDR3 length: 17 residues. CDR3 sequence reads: CASMMGQGYNSNQPQHF. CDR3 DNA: TGTGCCAGCATGATGGGGCAGGGTTACAATAGCAATCAGCCCCAGCATTTT.

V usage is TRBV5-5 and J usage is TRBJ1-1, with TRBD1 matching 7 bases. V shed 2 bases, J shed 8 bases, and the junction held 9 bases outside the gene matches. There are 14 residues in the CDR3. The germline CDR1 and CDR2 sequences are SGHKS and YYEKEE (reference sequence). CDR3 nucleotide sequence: TGTGCCAGCAGCTTCAGGACAGGAGGGTGGGAAGCTTTCTTT. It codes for CASSFRTGGWEAFF.

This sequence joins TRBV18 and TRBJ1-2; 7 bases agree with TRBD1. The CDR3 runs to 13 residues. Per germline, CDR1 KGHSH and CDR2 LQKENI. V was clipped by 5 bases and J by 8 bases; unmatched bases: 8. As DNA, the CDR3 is TGTGCCAGCTCATCCACAGGGGAACGGGGCTACACCTTC. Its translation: CASSSTGERGYTF.

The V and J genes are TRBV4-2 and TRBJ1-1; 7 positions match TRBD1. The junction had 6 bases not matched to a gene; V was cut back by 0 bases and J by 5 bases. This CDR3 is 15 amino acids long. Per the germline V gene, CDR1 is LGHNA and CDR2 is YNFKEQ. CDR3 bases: TGTGCCAGCAGCCAAGAGGGGACAGCGGCTACTGAAGCTTTCTTT. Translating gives CASSQEGTAATEAFF.

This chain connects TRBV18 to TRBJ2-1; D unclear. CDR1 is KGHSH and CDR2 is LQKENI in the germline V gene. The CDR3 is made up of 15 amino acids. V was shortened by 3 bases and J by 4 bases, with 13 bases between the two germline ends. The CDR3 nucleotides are TGTGCCAGCTCACCGTTATCCGATGGGTACAATGAGCAGTTCTTC. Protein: CASSPLSDGYNEQFF.

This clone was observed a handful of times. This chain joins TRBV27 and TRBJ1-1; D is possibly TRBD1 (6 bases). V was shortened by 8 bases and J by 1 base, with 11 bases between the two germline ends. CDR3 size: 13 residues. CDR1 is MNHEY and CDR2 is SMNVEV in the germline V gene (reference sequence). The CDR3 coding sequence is TGTGCCAGCGGTAAACAGGGGAACACTGAAGCTTTCTTT. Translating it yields CASGKQGNTEAFF.

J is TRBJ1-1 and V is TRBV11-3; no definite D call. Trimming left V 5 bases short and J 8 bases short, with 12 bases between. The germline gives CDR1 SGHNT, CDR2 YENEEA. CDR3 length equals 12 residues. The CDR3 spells CASSPSSKEAFF. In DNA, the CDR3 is TGTGCCAGCAGCCCCTCCTCCAAAGAAGCTTTCTTT.